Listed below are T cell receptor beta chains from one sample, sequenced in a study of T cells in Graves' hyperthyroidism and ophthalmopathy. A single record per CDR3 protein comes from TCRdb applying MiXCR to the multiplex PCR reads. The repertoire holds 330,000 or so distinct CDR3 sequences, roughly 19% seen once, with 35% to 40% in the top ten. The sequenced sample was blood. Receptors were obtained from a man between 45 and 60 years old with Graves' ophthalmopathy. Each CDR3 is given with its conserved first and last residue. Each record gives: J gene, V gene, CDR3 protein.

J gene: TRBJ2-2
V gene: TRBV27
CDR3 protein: CASSTQLQGDSGELFF

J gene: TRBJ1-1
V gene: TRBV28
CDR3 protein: CASSLGRNTEAFF

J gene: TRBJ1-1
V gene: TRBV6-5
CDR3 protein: CASSYSSGANTEAFF

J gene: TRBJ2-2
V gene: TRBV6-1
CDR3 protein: CASSEWAGAGELFF

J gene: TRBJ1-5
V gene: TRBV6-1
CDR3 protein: CASRRQGNQPQHF

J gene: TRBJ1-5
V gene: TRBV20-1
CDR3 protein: CSASSGLQAQNQPQHF

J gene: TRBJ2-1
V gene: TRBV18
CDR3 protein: CASSPLGSGYSYNEQFF

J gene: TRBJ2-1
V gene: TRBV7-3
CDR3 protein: CASSPRTNHNEQFF

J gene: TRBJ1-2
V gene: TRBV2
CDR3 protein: CASSVLGGDYGYTF

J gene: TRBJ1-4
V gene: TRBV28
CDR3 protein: CASSLSEGRNEKLFF

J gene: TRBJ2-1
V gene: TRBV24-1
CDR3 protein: CATSDFGQGANEQFF

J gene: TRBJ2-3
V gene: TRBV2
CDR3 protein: CASLQGANLISTDTQYF

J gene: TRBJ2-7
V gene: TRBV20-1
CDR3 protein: CSARVILTGTGLSYEQYF

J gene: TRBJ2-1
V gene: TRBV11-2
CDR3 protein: CASSDRDEQFF

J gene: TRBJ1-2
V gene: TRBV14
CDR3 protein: CASSSAQGRYGYTF

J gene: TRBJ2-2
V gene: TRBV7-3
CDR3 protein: CASSLYQGTGELFF

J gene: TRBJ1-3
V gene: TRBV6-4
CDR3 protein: CASSDGLAVNF

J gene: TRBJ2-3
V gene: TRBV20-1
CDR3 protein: CSAPRLAGVIDTQYF

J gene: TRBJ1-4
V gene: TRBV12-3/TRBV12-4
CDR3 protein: CASRFMGRGEKLFF

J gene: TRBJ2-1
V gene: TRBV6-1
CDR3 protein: CASTRTGTLGLFF

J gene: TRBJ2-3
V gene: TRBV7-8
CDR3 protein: CASSLRQGSTDTQYF

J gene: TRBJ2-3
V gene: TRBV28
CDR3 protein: CASRWAAQGTQYF

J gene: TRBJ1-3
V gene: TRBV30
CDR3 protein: CAWRPGQLNPLGNTIYF

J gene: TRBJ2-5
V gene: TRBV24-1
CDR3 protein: CATSTGVMETQYF

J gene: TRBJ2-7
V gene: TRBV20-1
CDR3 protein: CSARRLAGSYEQYF

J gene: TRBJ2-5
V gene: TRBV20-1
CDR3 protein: CSASASGLQETQYF

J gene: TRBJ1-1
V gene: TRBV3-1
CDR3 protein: CASSPGGKTEAFF

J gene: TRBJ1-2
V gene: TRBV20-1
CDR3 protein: CSATTGQGNYGYTF

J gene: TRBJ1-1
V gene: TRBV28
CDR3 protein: CASRLSGTVNTEAFF

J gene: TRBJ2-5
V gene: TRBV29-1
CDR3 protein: CSGRLGETQYF

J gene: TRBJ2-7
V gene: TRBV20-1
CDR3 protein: CSAPNRALSSYEQYF

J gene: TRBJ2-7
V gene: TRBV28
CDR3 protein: CASREPGSYEQYF

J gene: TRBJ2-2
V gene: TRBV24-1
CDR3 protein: CATSAHANTGELFF

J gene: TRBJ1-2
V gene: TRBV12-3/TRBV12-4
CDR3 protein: CASSPIGGYGYTF

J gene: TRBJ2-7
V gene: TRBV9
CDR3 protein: CASSVEVEGGIGEQYF

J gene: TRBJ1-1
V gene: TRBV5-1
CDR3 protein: CASSPFPGPNTEAFF

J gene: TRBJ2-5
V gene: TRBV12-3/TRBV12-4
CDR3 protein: CASSLFRLAGAGSDETQYF

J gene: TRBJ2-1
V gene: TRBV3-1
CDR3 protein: CASSQVFGGSVNEQFF

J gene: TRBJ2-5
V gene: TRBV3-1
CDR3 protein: CASSQGWATGTQYF